This TCR beta chain is drawn from a study of blood T cell repertoires in COVID-19. Study as a whole: Sources were T cells, B-cell-depleted T cells, or PBMCs; the material itself was cDNA or gDNA.

The method was immunoSEQ multiplex PCR; TCRdb's version includes in-frame clones alone and lacks a portion of them. The sample shows 75,000 to 100,000 clones, around nine tenths of them seen only once. V gave up 4 bases and J gave up 0 bases; unmatched junction bases: 7. The CDR3 sequence is 17 residues long. CDR1 SGHVS and CDR2 FNYEAQ come from the germline V gene. This clonotype originated in a human donor in a cohort sampled during active COVID-19. What was sequenced was peripheral blood. The V and J genes are TRBV7-6 and TRBJ2-7; 12 bases line up with TRBD2. The CDR3 nucleotides are TGTGCCAGCAGCTCGGAGACTAGCGGGGGAAGCTCCTACGAGCAGTACTTC. Translation: CASSSETSGGSSYEQYF. Full variable domain (remainder filled in from reference TRBV7-6 and TRBJ2-7): GAGVSQSPRYKVTKRGQDVALRCDPISGHVSLYWYRQALGQGPEFLTYFNYEAQQDKSGLPNDRFSAERPEGSISTLTIQRTEQRDSAMYRCASSSETSGGSSYEQYFGPGTRLTVT.